The 14 T cell receptor beta chains given below trace back to one sample, sequenced in a study of molecular identifiers for immune sequencing clone quantification listed by TCRdb under 2018. The library came from PCR. This sample was sequenced with an Illumina HiSeq 4000. Using fastp at Q25 and MiXCR, TCRdb reprocessed the public reads and kept productive beta chains. Here each entry gathers all rows of one CDR3 protein and keeps the most common genes and DNA. The sample has 250,000 to 350,000 distinct CDR3 sequences on record, around 21% of them singletons. 0.7% to 0.9% of the sample goes to the ten largest clones. The sequencing input was naive CD8+ T cells from blood, with Jurkat cell RNA spiked in. According to the study, the label for this sample's cell subset or site signals: FACS-sorted CD8+CD4-CCR7+CD45RA+ naive T cells. The receptors were gathered from a human donor in good health. Some libraries in this study had Jurkat cell RNA spiked in.

A word on this clonotype: A single base separates this from a much larger clone, so it may be a read error. The rearrangement uses TRBV5-6 and TRBJ2-5; weak D call: TRBD1 (5 bases). Germline-derived CDR1 and CDR2 are SGHDT and YYEEEE. CDR3 size: 13 residues. V was pared by 4 bases and J by 6 bases, with 13 bases between. The CDR3 loop reads CASSLGQGQTQYF. The CDR3 DNA reads as TGTGCCAGCAGCCTCGGGCAGGGCCAGACCCAGTACTTC.

At least ten counts were recorded for this clonotype. The chain is built from TRBV6-1 and TRBJ1-5, with D perhaps matching TRBD1 (6 bases). The CDR3 is 15 amino acids. Trimming removed 3 bases at V and 0 bases at J, with 9 bases between. Germline V gives CDR1 MNHNS, CDR2 SASEGT. The CDR3 region is CASSERGNSNQPQHF. Written as DNA, the CDR3 is TGTGCCAGCAGTGAGAGGGGGAATAGCAATCAGCCCCAGCATTTT.

This chain uses TRBV4-3 with TRBJ2-7; 9 nucleotides match TRBD2. Germline-derived CDR1 and CDR2 are LGHNA and YSLEER. This CDR3 spans 15 amino acids. V gave up 0 bases and J gave up 4 bases; unmatched junction bases: 4. CDR3 DNA sequence: TGCGCCAGCAGCCAAGATGCGAGCGGGGGGTACGAGCAGTACTTC. Protein product: CASSQDASGGYEQYF.

This clonotype has at least ten counts. The rearrangement links TRBV13 to TRBJ2-3; no clear D. The CDR3 totals 15 residues. Trimming removed 1 base from V and 4 bases from J, with 12 bases in between. From germline, CDR1 is PRHDT and CDR2 FYEKMQ (reference sequence). The CDR3 reads CASSLELVGSDTQYF. The DNA of the CDR3 is TGTGCCAGCAGCTTAGAGCTAGTGGGTTCAGATACGCAGTATTTT.

As for this clonotype: A much bigger clone sits one base away, suggesting this may be a read error. The chain recombines TRBV28 with TRBJ2-7; tentative D call: TRBD1 (6 bases). CDR3 length: 13 amino acids. CDR1 and CDR2 from the germline V gene are MDHEN and SYDVKM. The CDR3, as DNA: TGTGCCAGCAGTTTAGGGACAAACTACGGGCAGTACTTC. Translated: CASSLGTNYGQYF. Full variable domain (missing parts from reference TRBV28 and TRBJ2-7): DVKVTQSSRYLVKRTGEKVFLECVQDMDHENMFWYRQDPGLGLRLIYFSYDVKMKEKGDIPEGYSVSREKKERFSLILESASTNQTSMYLCASSLGTNYGQYFGPGTRLTVT.

This chain connects TRBV27 to TRBJ2-7, with D perhaps given as TRBD1 or TRBD2 (5 bases each). V dropped 5 bases and J dropped 0 bases, with 20 bases sitting between them. CDR1 is MNHEY and CDR2 is SMNVEV in the germline V gene (reference sequence). CDR3 length: 17 residues. CDR3 DNA sequence: TGTGCCAGCAGTCTCTCACCCGGGACCGCGCTCTCCTACGAGCAGTACTTC. It specifies CASSLSPGTALSYEQYF.

This clonotype has a count of ten or more. The chain joins TRBV12-3 or TRBV12-4 to TRBJ1-4; 8 bases map to TRBD1. Losses at the gene ends were 5 bases for V and 8 bases for J; bases not matched to a gene: 7. The CDR3 is 14 amino acids. The CDR3 protein is CASSVQGEREKLFF. CDR3 coding DNA: TGTGCCAGCAGTGTACAGGGGGAACGAGAAAAACTGTTTTTT.

This chain joins TRBV10-3 and TRBJ2-3; D gene unclear. Trimming removed 3 bases at V and 1 base at J, with 14 bases between. The CDR3 length is 16 residues. Germline-derived CDR1 and CDR2 are ENHRY and SYGVKD. CDR3 amino acids: CAISDPPVLGTDTQYF. The CDR3 DNA follows: TGTGCCATCAGTGACCCTCCCGTCCTCGGCACAGATACGCAGTATTTT.

CDR3 sequence reads: CASSYSPGLAGEQYF. CDR3 DNA sequence: TGTGCCAGCAGTTACTCCCCCGGACTAGCGGGGGAGCAGTACTTC. The chain uses TRBV6-2 or TRBV6-3 and TRBJ2-7; 12 bases line up with TRBD2. Germline V gene data show CDR1 as MNHEY and CDR2 as SVGEGT. This CDR3 is 15 amino acids long. The trim removed 0 bases at V and 7 bases at J, leaving 4 bases unmatched.

This clonotype was observed at least ten times. The chain joins TRBV29-1 to TRBJ2-3; D might be TRBD1 (5 bases). The CDR3 is made up of 14 amino acids. Germline V gene data show CDR1 as SQVTM and CDR2 as ANQGSEA. V was cut by 0 bases and J by 10 bases, with 17 bases left in between. CDR3 coding DNA: TGCAGCGTTGAAGAAAGGACAACCCAGGTTTCGCAGTATTTT. This translates into CSVEERTTQVSQYF.

About this clonotype itself: The junction differs from germline at one of its ends, possibly a read error. The chain combines TRBV7-9 with TRBJ1-5; no clear D. This CDR3 is 17 amino acids long. The germline gives CDR1 SEHNR, CDR2 FQNEAQ (reference sequence). For the CDR3, the DNA is TGTGCCAGCAGCTCCGACGTCCCTAGCCCGGGCAATCAGCCCCAGCGTTTT. Amino acids: CASSSDVPSPGNQPQRF.

This clonotype was detected ten times or more. V and J are TRBV5-5 and TRBJ2-1; D gene unclear. Germline V CDR1 and CDR2: SGHKS, YYEKEE (reference sequence). The CDR3 is made up of 16 amino acids. V lost 3 bases, J lost 6 bases, and 19 bases lay in between. CDR3 nucleotides: TGTGCCAGCAGCTCCGGGCCTGACAACCTGTTCAATGAGCAGTTCTTC. The encoded protein is CASSSGPDNLFNEQFF.

This clonotype was seen ten or more times. This chain joins TRBV4-3 and TRBJ2-3, with 8 positions matching TRBD2. The V and J ends lost 0 bases and 6 bases, in that order; junction bases with no gene match: 5. The germline V gene encodes CDR1 LGHNA and CDR2 YSLEER. This CDR3 spans 15 amino acids. The CDR3 coding sequence is TGCGCCAGCAGCCAAGAGAGCGGGGGTGCTGATACGCAGTATTTT. Translating gives CASSQESGGADTQYF.

The table lists this clonotype with a count of one. Being one base from a much bigger clone, this may be a read error. The chain is built from TRBV28 and TRBJ1-4; maybe TRBD1 (6 bases). This CDR3 has 16 amino acids. The V gene's germline CDR1 is MDHEN and CDR2 SYDVKM. The CDR3 nucleotides read TGTGCCGGCAGTTTAGTACGACAGGTTACTAATGAAAAACTGTTTTTT. It codes for CAGSLVRQVTNEKLFF.